These T cell receptor beta chains were read from a single sample in a study of T-cell memory formation after mild COVID-19. TCRdb called the 5' RACE reads again in MiXCR, with one record for every CDR3 protein. The sample consists of 560,000 or so distinct CDR3 sequences, roughly 17% of them appearing once. Source material: PBMCs or a T cell subset sorted from them (not recorded which). These receptor sequences come from an adult woman who had mild COVID-19 (a few samples of this study predate the infection). Cell type and time point are not known. CDR3s include the opening cysteine and the closing phenylalanine or tryptophan. Each record gives: D gene, V gene, clone size, J gene, CDR3 protein, CDR3 DNA. The D gene is left open where the match is weak. Not every row has a clone size; where given, it reads once, few, many or a size class.

d_gene: TRBD1; v_gene: TRBV6-1; abundance: few; j_gene: TRBJ2-1; CDR3aa: CASRESLGTGSYNEQFF; CDR3nt: TGTGCCAGCAGGGAGAGCCTCGGGACAGGGTCCTACAATGAGCAGTTCTTC
d_gene: TRBD1; v_gene: TRBV7-6; abundance: NA; j_gene: TRBJ2-2; CDR3aa: CASSLAVDRGDTGELFF; CDR3nt: TGTGCCAGCAGCTTAGCGGTCGACAGGGGGGACACCGGGGAGCTGTTTTTT
d_gene: NA; v_gene: TRBV29-1; abundance: NA; j_gene: TRBJ2-3; CDR3aa: CSVASRWWGSTDTQYF; CDR3nt: TGCAGCGTTGCGAGCAGGTGGTGGGGGAGCACAGATACGCAGTATTTT
d_gene: NA; v_gene: TRBV27; abundance: once; j_gene: TRBJ2-1; CDR3aa: CASSYRGGNEQFF; CDR3nt: TGTGCCAGCAGCTACAGGGGAGGGAATGAGCAGTTCTTC
d_gene: NA; v_gene: TRBV29-1; abundance: NA; j_gene: TRBJ2-3; CDR3aa: CSVEFGSGSTDTQYF; CDR3nt: TGCAGCGTTGAGTTCGGTAGCGGAAGCACAGATACGCAGTATTTT
d_gene: NA; v_gene: TRBV11-3; abundance: NA; j_gene: TRBJ1-5; CDR3aa: CASSLAGRGQPQHF; CDR3nt: TGTGCCAGCAGCTTAGCGGGGCGGGGTCAGCCCCAGCATTTT
d_gene: TRBD1; v_gene: TRBV9; abundance: few; j_gene: TRBJ1-2; CDR3aa: CASSVGQGTNYGYTF; CDR3nt: TGTGCCAGCAGCGTGGGACAGGGAACTAACTATGGCTACACCTTC
d_gene: NA; v_gene: TRBV5-1; abundance: NA; j_gene: TRBJ2-7; CDR3aa: CASSDRGGNYEQYF; CDR3nt: TGCGCCAGCAGCGATCGAGGGGGAAACTACGAGCAGTACTTC
d_gene: NA; v_gene: TRBV5-1; abundance: NA; j_gene: TRBJ2-3; CDR3aa: CASSLDAARPDTQYF; CDR3nt: TGCGCCAGCAGCTTGGATGCAGCCCGGCCAGATACGCAGTATTTT
d_gene: NA; v_gene: TRBV12-3/TRBV12-4; abundance: NA; j_gene: TRBJ2-3; CDR3aa: CASSLLVDTQYF; CDR3nt: TGTGCCAGCAGTTTGTTGGTAGATACGCAGTATTTT
d_gene: NA; v_gene: TRBV3-1; abundance: NA; j_gene: TRBJ2-1; CDR3aa: CASSQLRDFPLPYNEQFF; CDR3nt: TGTGCCAGCAGCCAACTCCGGGACTTTCCCCTTCCCTACAATGAGCAGTTCTTC
d_gene: NA; v_gene: TRBV14; abundance: few; j_gene: TRBJ2-5; CDR3aa: CASSQDLIQETQYF; CDR3nt: TGTGCCAGCAGCCAAGATTTGATACAAGAGACCCAGTACTTC
d_gene: NA; v_gene: TRBV2; abundance: NA; j_gene: TRBJ2-5; CDR3aa: CASTLRERETQYF; CDR3nt: TGTGCCAGCACTCTCAGGGAGCGAGAGACCCAGTACTTC
d_gene: TRBD1; v_gene: TRBV13; abundance: few; j_gene: TRBJ1-2; CDR3aa: CASSLGRTGGYGYTF; CDR3nt: TGTGCCAGCAGCTTAGGGAGGACAGGAGGCTATGGCTACACCTTC
d_gene: TRBD2; v_gene: TRBV20-1; abundance: few; j_gene: TRBJ2-1; CDR3aa: CSATKPSGNYNEQFF; CDR3nt: TGCAGTGCCACTAAGCCTAGCGGGAACTACAATGAGCAGTTCTTC
d_gene: NA; v_gene: TRBV7-3; abundance: NA; j_gene: TRBJ2-1; CDR3aa: CASSLRGGAGSSYNEQFF; CDR3nt: TGTGCCAGCAGCTTAAGAGGGGGAGCGGGGAGCTCCTACAATGAGCAGTTCTTC
d_gene: NA; v_gene: TRBV7-9; abundance: few; j_gene: TRBJ2-7; CDR3aa: CASSLGINRDEQYF; CDR3nt: TGTGCCAGCAGCTTAGGGATTAACAGGGACGAGCAGTACTTC
d_gene: NA; v_gene: TRBV4-1; abundance: NA; j_gene: TRBJ2-3; CDR3aa: CATQGPGTISTDTQYF; CDR3nt: TGCGCCACACAAGGACCCGGGACCATAAGCACAGATACGCAGTATTTT
d_gene: TRBD2; v_gene: TRBV4-2; abundance: few; j_gene: TRBJ2-4; CDR3aa: CASSQDKTSGRDNLAKNIQYF; CDR3nt: TGTGCCAGCAGCCAAGATAAGACTAGCGGGAGGGATAATCTAGCCAAAAACATTCAGTACTTC
d_gene: TRBD1; v_gene: TRBV24-1; abundance: NA; j_gene: TRBJ1-5; CDR3aa: CATSDLGRDRGTGNQPQHF; CDR3nt: TGTGCCACCAGTGATTTGGGGAGGGACAGGGGGACAGGCAATCAGCCCCAGCATTTT
d_gene: NA; v_gene: TRBV6-2/TRBV6-3; abundance: NA; j_gene: TRBJ2-5; CDR3aa: CASSYTRTYF; CDR3nt: TGTGCCAGCAGTTATACCCGGACGTACTTC
d_gene: TRBD2; v_gene: TRBV20-1; abundance: few; j_gene: TRBJ2-1; CDR3aa: CSARTSPSEQFF; CDR3nt: TGCAGTGCTCGGACTAGCCCCAGTGAGCAGTTCTTC
d_gene: TRBD2; v_gene: TRBV12-3/TRBV12-4; abundance: many; j_gene: TRBJ2-3; CDR3aa: CASRSGTSADTQYF; CDR3nt: TGTGCCAGCAGATCCGGGACTAGCGCAGATACGCAGTATTTT
d_gene: TRBD2; v_gene: TRBV3-1; abundance: NA; j_gene: TRBJ2-1; CDR3aa: CASSQVSGRASYNEQFF; CDR3nt: TGTGCCAGCAGCCAAGTCAGCGGGAGGGCATCCTACAATGAGCAGTTCTTC
d_gene: NA; v_gene: TRBV6-5; abundance: few; j_gene: TRBJ2-5; CDR3aa: CASSSRKGARETQYF; CDR3nt: TGTGCCAGCAGTTCCCGAAAGGGAGCGCGGGAGACCCAGTACTTC
d_gene: NA; v_gene: TRBV5-1; abundance: NA; j_gene: TRBJ1-2; CDR3aa: CASSLGGLVQQNYGYTF; CDR3nt: TGCGCCAGCAGCTTGGGGGGGCTAGTCCAGCAAAACTATGGCTACACCTTC
d_gene: TRBD1; v_gene: TRBV20-1; abundance: NA; j_gene: TRBJ1-5; CDR3aa: CSAQHLTGFDQPQHF; CDR3nt: TGCAGTGCTCAACATTTGACAGGGTTCGATCAGCCCCAGCATTTT
d_gene: TRBD2; v_gene: TRBV5-1; abundance: NA; j_gene: TRBJ2-3; CDR3aa: CASSPGMTSDTDTQYF; CDR3nt: TGCGCCAGCAGCCCCGGGATGACTAGCGATACAGATACGCAGTATTTT
d_gene: NA; v_gene: TRBV6-5; abundance: few; j_gene: TRBJ2-7; CDR3aa: CASSYSIGYEQYF; CDR3nt: TGTGCCAGCAGTTACTCGATTGGCTACGAGCAGTACTTC
d_gene: TRBD2; v_gene: TRBV6-5; abundance: NA; j_gene: TRBJ2-1; CDR3aa: CASSYTLGSSGSYNEQFF; CDR3nt: TGTGCCAGCAGTTACACGTTGGGATCTAGCGGCTCCTACAATGAGCAGTTCTTC
d_gene: TRBD1; v_gene: TRBV6-1; abundance: NA; j_gene: TRBJ1-2; CDR3aa: CASIGQGARLNYGYTF; CDR3nt: TGTGCCAGCATCGGACAGGGGGCGCGGTTGAACTATGGCTACACCTTC
d_gene: NA; v_gene: TRBV7-9; abundance: NA; j_gene: TRBJ1-6; CDR3aa: CASSRGGNSPLHF; CDR3nt: TGTGCCAGCAGCCGGGGTGGTAATTCACCCCTCCACTTT
d_gene: TRBD2; v_gene: TRBV4-2; abundance: few; j_gene: TRBJ2-1; CDR3aa: CASSNQAGGSASDEQFF; CDR3nt: TGTGCCAGCAGCAACCAAGCGGGAGGGTCTGCGAGTGATGAGCAGTTCTTC
d_gene: NA; v_gene: TRBV2; abundance: NA; j_gene: TRBJ2-4; CDR3aa: CASSQTVNIQYF; CDR3nt: TGTGCCAGCAGTCAAACAGTCAACATTCAGTACTTC
d_gene: NA; v_gene: TRBV6-5; abundance: NA; j_gene: TRBJ1-2; CDR3aa: CASSYSQPLNSRGYTF; CDR3nt: TGTGCCAGCAGTTACAGTCAGCCCTTAAATTCGCGGGGCTACACCTTC
d_gene: TRBD1; v_gene: TRBV24-1; abundance: NA; j_gene: TRBJ2-5; CDR3aa: CATSDLGQGKETQYF; CDR3nt: TGTGCCACCAGTGATTTGGGACAGGGGAAAGAGACCCAGTACTTC
d_gene: TRBD1; v_gene: TRBV5-1; abundance: NA; j_gene: TRBJ1-6; CDR3aa: CASSLVAGQGNSPLHF; CDR3nt: TGCGCCAGCAGCTTGGTCGCCGGACAGGGAAATTCACCCCTCCACTTT
d_gene: NA; v_gene: TRBV4-1; abundance: NA; j_gene: TRBJ1-2; CDR3aa: CASSQEAATNYGYTF; CDR3nt: TGCGCCAGCAGCCAAGAGGCGGCTACTAACTATGGCTACACCTTC
d_gene: NA; v_gene: TRBV20-1; abundance: NA; j_gene: TRBJ2-5; CDR3aa: CSTVVAGETQYF; CDR3nt: TGCAGCACCGTAGTCGCCGGGGAGACCCAGTACTTC
d_gene: TRBD1; v_gene: TRBV12-3/TRBV12-4; abundance: few; j_gene: TRBJ2-7; CDR3aa: CASSSDRGRYEQYF; CDR3nt: TGTGCCAGCAGTTCGGACAGGGGGAGGTACGAGCAGTACTTC
d_gene: NA; v_gene: TRBV5-1; abundance: few; j_gene: TRBJ2-7; CDR3aa: CASSLVEGRHEQYF; CDR3nt: TGCGCCAGCAGCTTGGTGGAGGGCCGCCACGAGCAGTACTTC
d_gene: NA; v_gene: TRBV4-2; abundance: few; j_gene: TRBJ1-1; CDR3aa: CASSQDQENTEAFF; CDR3nt: TGTGCCAGCAGCCAAGATCAAGAGAACACTGAAGCTTTCTTT
d_gene: TRBD1; v_gene: TRBV6-1; abundance: few; j_gene: TRBJ2-7; CDR3aa: CASSEGQGIDYEQYF; CDR3nt: TGTGCCAGCAGTGAGGGACAGGGGATTGACTACGAGCAGTACTTC
d_gene: TRBD1; v_gene: TRBV11-2; abundance: NA; j_gene: TRBJ1-1; CDR3aa: CASSLSDRGLEAFF; CDR3nt: TGTGCCAGCAGCTTATCGGACAGGGGCCTTGAAGCTTTCTTT
d_gene: TRBD2; v_gene: TRBV10-3; abundance: few; j_gene: TRBJ2-1; CDR3aa: CAIKTSAHNEQFF; CDR3nt: TGTGCCATCAAAACTAGCGCCCACAATGAGCAGTTCTTC
d_gene: NA; v_gene: TRBV12-3/TRBV12-4; abundance: NA; j_gene: TRBJ1-5; CDR3aa: CASTNRNQPQHF; CDR3nt: TGTGCCAGCACTAACAGGAATCAGCCCCAGCATTTT
d_gene: TRBD1; v_gene: TRBV12-3/TRBV12-4; abundance: few; j_gene: TRBJ1-3; CDR3aa: CASNLGTGLYF; CDR3nt: TGTGCCAGCAACCTCGGGACAGGCCTATATTTT
d_gene: TRBD1; v_gene: TRBV10-3; abundance: many; j_gene: TRBJ2-1; CDR3aa: CAIRGQGPHNEQFF; CDR3nt: TGTGCCATCAGAGGACAGGGGCCCCACAATGAGCAGTTCTTC
d_gene: NA; v_gene: TRBV4-1; abundance: few; j_gene: TRBJ1-2; CDR3aa: CASSQTQGTNGYTF; CDR3nt: TGCGCCAGCAGTCAGACCCAGGGGACAAATGGCTACACCTTC
d_gene: TRBD1; v_gene: TRBV7-3; abundance: many; j_gene: TRBJ2-1; CDR3aa: CASSSSLTGIQFF; CDR3nt: TGTGCCAGCAGCTCCTCGTTGACAGGGATCCAGTTCTTC
d_gene: NA; v_gene: TRBV7-9; abundance: NA; j_gene: TRBJ1-1; CDR3aa: CASSRANTEAFF; CDR3nt: TGTGCCAGCAGCCGGGCCAACACTGAAGCTTTCTTT
d_gene: TRBD1; v_gene: TRBV5-1; abundance: NA; j_gene: TRBJ2-2; CDR3aa: CASSQGQGGTGELFF; CDR3nt: TGCGCCAGCAGCCAGGGACAGGGCGGCACCGGGGAGCTGTTTTTT